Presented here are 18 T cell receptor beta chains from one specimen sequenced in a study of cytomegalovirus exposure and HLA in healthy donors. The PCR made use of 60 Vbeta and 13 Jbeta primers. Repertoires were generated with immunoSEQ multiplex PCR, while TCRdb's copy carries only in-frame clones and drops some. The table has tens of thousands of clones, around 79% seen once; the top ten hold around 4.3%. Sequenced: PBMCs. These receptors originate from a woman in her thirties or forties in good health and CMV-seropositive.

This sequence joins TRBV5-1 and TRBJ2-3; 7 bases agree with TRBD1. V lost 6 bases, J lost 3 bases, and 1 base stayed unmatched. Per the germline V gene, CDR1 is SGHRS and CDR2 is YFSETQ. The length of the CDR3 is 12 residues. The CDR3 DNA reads TGCGCCAGCAAGACAGGGACAGATACGCAGTATTTT. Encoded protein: CASKTGTDTQYF.

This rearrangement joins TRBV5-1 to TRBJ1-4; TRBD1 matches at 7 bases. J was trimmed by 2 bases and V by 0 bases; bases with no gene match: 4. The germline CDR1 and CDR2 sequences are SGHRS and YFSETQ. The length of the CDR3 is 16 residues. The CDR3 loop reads CASSLVYRGTNEKLFF. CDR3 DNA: TGCGCCAGCAGCTTGGTCTACAGGGGCACTAATGAAAAACTGTTTTTT.

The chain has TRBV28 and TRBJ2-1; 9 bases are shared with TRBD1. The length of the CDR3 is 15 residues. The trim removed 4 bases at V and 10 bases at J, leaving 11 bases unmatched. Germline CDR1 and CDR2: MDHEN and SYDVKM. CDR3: CASSSTGGSEVEQFF. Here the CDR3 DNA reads TGTGCCAGCAGTTCCACAGGGGGCTCCGAAGTCGAGCAGTTCTTC.

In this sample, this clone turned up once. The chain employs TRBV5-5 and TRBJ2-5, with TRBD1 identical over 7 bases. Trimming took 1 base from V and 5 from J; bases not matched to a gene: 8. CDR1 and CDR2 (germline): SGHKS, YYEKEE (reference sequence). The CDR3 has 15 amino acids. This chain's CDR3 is CASSLFTGAVETQYF. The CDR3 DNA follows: TGTGCCAGCAGCTTGTTTACAGGGGCAGTGGAGACCCAGTACTTC. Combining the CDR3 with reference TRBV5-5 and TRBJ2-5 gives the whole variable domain DAGVTQSPTHLIKTRGQQVTLRCSPISGHKSVSWYQQVLGQGPQFIFQYYEKEERGRGNFPDRFSARQFPNYSSELNVNALLLGDSALYLCASSLFTGAVETQYFGPGTRLLVL.

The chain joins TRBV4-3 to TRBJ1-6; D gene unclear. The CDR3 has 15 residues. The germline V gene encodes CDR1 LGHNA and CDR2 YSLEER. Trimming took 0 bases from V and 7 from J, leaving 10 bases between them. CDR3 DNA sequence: TGCGCCAGCAGCCAAGACCTCAGGAGGAATTCACCCCTCCACTTT. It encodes CASSQDLRRNSPLHF.

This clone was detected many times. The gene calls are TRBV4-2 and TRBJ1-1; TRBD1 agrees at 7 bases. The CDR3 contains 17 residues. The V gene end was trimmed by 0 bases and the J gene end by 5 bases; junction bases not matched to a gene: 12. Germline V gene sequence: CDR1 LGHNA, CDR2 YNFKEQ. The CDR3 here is CASSQDPRGGLRTEAFF. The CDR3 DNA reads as TGTGCCAGCAGCCAAGATCCACGAGGGGGCTTAAGAACTGAAGCTTTCTTT.

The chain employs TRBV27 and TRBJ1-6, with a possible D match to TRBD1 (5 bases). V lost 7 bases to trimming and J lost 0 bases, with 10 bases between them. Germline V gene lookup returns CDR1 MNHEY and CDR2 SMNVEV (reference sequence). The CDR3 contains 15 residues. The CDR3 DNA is TGTGCCAGCAACCTAGACAGCTCCTATAATTCACCCCTCCACTTT. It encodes CASNLDSSYNSPLHF.

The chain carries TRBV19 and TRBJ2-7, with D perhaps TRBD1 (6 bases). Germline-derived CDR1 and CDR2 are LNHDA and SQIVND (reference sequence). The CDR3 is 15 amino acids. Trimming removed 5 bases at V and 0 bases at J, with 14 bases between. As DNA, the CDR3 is TGTGCCAGTAGTTCCCTCGGGACACGCTCCTACGAGCAGTACTTC. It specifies CASSSLGTRSYEQYF. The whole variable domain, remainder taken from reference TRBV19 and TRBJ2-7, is DGGITQSPKYLFRKEGQNVTLSCEQNLNHDAMYWYRQDPGQGLRLIYYSQIVNDFQKGDIAEGYSVSREKKESFPLTVTSAQKNPTAFYLCASSSLGTRSYEQYFGPGTRLTVT.

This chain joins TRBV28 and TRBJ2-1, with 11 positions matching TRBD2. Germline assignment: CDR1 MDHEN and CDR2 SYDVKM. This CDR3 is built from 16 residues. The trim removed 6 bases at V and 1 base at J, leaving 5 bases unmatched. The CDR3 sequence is CASSLAGGPSYNEQFF. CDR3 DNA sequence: TGTGCCAGCAGCTTAGCGGGAGGGCCATCCTACAATGAGCAGTTCTTC.

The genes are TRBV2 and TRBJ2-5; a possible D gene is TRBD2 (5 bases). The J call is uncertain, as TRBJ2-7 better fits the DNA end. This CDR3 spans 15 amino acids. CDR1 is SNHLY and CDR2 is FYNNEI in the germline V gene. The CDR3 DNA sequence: TGTGCCAGCAGTGAAGGGGGAGTTGACCTCTACGAGCAGTACTTC. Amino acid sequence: CASSEGGVDLYEQYF.

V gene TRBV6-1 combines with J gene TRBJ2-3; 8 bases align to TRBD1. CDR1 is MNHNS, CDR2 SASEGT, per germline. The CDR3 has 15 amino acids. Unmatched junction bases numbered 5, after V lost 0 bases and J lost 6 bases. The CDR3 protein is CASSEAQGAGDTQYF. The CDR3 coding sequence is TGTGCCAGCAGTGAAGCCCAGGGGGCAGGTGATACGCAGTATTTT.

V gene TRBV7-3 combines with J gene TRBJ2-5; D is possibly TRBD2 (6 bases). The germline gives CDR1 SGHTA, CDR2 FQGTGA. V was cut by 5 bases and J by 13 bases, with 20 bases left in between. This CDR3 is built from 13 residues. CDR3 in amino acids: CASSPGLPYERYF. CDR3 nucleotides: TGTGCCAGCAGCCCGGGACTTCCCTACGAGCGGTACTTC.

The CDR3 coding sequence is TGTGCCAGCAGTTACCCCCGGGGGTCCGGATACTATGGCTACACCTTC. This translates into CASSYPRGSGYYGYTF. The chain joins TRBV6-5 to TRBJ1-2; D possibly corresponds to TRBD1 (5 bases). V lost 2 bases and J 3 bases, leaving 16 bases between the germline ends. The CDR3 has 16 amino acids. The germline gives CDR1 MNHEY, CDR2 SVGAGI.

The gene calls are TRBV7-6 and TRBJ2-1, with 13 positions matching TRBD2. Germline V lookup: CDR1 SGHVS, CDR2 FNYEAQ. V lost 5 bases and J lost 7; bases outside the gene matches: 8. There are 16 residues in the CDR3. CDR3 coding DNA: TGTGCCAGCAGCGGGTCGACTAGCGGGAGGCGGAATGAGCAGTTCTTC. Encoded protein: CASSGSTSGRRNEQFF.

The CDR3 here is CASTQARYEQYF. For the CDR3, the DNA is TGTGCCAGCACCCAGGCCCGATACGAGCAGTACTTC. The gene calls are TRBV28 and TRBJ2-5; the D is unclear. The assigned J gene may be wrong: the sequence end matches TRBJ2-7 better. Germline-derived CDR1 and CDR2 are MDHEN and SYDVKM. The CDR3 contains 12 residues.

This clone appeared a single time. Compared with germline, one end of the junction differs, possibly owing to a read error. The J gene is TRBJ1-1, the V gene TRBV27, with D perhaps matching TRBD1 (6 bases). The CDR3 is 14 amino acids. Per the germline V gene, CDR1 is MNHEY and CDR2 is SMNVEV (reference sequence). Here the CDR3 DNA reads TGTGCCACCACCGAAAGGGGGAGTTGGACTGAAGCTCTCTTT. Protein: CATTERGSWTEALF.

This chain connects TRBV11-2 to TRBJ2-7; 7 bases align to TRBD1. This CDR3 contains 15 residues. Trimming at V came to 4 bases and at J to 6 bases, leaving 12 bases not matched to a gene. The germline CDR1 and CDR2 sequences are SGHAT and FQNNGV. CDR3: CASSSHHSTGAEQYF. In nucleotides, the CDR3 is TGTGCCAGCAGCTCCCACCATAGCACAGGGGCCGAGCAGTACTTC. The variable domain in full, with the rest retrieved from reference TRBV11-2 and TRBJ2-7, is EAGVAQSPRYKIIEKRQSVAFWCNPISGHATLYWYQQILGQGPKLLIQFQNNGVVDDSQLPKDRFSAERLKGVDSTLKIQPAKLEDSAVYLCASSSHHSTGAEQYFGPGTRLTVT.

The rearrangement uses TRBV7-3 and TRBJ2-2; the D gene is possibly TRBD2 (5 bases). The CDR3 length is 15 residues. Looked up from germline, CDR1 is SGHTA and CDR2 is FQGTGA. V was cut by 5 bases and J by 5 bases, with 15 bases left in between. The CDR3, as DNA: TGTGCCAGCAGCCTGCGTGAGCGGAGTACCGGGGAGCTGTTTTTT. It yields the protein CASSLRERSTGELFF.